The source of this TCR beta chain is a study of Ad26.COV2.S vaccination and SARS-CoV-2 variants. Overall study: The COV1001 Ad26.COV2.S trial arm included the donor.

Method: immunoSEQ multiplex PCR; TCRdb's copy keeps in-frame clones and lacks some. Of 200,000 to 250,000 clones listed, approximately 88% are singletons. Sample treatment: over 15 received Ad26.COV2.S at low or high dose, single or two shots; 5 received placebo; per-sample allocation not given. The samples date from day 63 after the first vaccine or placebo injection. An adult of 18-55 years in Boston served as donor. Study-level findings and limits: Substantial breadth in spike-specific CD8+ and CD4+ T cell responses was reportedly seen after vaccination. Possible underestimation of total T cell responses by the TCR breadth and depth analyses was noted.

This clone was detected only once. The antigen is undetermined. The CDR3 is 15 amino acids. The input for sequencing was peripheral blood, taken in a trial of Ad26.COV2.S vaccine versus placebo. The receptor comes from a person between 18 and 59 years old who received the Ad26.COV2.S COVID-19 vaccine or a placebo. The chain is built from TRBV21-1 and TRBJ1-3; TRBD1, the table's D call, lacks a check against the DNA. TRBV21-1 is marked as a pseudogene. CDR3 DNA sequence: TGTGCCAGCAGCAGACAGGGGACCCCTGGAAACACCATATATTTT. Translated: CASSRQGTPGNTIYF.